This T cell receptor (beta chain) comes out of a study of T-cell reconstitution after alpha-beta-depleted transplantation in children. The library targeted TCRbeta and was prepared with unique molecular identifiers. MiXCR, applied by TCRdb to the PCR reads, yields one record per CDR3 protein. The sample comprises under 850,000 distinct CDR3 sequences, 13% of which are singletons, and around 0.8% rests with the top ten. The CDR3 has 15 residues. The junction had 5 bases not matched to a gene; V was cut back by 5 bases and J by 2 bases. CDR1 and CDR2 (germline): SGHRS, YFSETQ. The receptor was isolated from a girl aged 2 to 10 with congenital amegakaryocytic thrombocytopenia, due to receive a stem cell transplant. The rearrangement joins TRBV5-1 to TRBJ2-1, with 9 bases that match TRBD1. Sequenced material: PBMCs, taken before TCRalphabeta/CD19-depleted stem cell transplant. This CDR3 reads CASRGTGSPYNEQFF. The CDR3 region has the DNA TGCGCCAGCAGAGGGACAGGGTCCCCCTACAATGAGCAGTTCTTC.